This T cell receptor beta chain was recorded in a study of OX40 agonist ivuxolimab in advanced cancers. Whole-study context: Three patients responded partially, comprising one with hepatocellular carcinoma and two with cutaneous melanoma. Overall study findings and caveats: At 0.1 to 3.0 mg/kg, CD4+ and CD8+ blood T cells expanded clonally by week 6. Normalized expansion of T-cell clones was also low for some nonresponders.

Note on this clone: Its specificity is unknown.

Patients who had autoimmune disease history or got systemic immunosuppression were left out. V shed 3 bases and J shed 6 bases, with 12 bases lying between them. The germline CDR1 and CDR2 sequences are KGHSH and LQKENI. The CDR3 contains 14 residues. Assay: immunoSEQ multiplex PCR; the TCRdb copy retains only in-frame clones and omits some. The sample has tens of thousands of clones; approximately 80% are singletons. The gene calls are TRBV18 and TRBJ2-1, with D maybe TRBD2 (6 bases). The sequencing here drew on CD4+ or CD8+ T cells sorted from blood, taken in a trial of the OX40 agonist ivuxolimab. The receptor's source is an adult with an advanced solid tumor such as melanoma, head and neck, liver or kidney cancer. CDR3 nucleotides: TGTGCCAGCTCACCTTTGACTAGTTCCAATGAGCAGTTCTTC. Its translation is CASSPLTSSNEQFF.